This is a list of T cell receptor beta chains from one sample in a study of long-term antiretroviral therapy in people with HIV. Data came from immunoSEQ multiplex PCR; TCRdb stores just in-frame clones and leaves some out. The sample includes more than 20,000 clones, 92% of them seen just once. The sequences come from unsorted PBMCs, collected 4.4 years after starting antiretroviral therapy. Source of these receptors: a woman between 50 and 59 years old with HIV. Each CDR3 is given with its conserved first and last residue. Each record gives: clone size, V gene, D gene, J gene, CDR3 DNA, CDR3 protein. The D gene is left open where the match is weak. The size field is filled for only some rows; it gives once, few, many or a size class.

abundance: -; v_gene: TRBV7-2; d_gene: TRBD1; j_gene: TRBJ2-2; CDR3nt: TGTGCCAGCAGCCGCAGGGGGTTCATCTCCGGGGAGCTGTTTTTT; CDR3aa: CASSRRGFISGELFF
abundance: -; v_gene: TRBV5-1; d_gene: TRBD1; j_gene: TRBJ1-2; CDR3nt: TGCGCCAGCAGCTCGTCCCCCAGGGGGCAAGGGGGAGATGGCTACACCTTC; CDR3aa: CASSSSPRGQGGDGYTF
abundance: -; v_gene: TRBV6-5; d_gene: TRBD1; j_gene: TRBJ1-1; CDR3nt: TGTGCCAGCAGCGGACAGGGTGACACTGAAGCTTTCTTT; CDR3aa: CASSGQGDTEAFF
abundance: -; v_gene: TRBV11-2; d_gene: -; j_gene: TRBJ1-2; CDR3nt: TGTGCCAGCAGCTTAGGGCCGGAGGTAGGCTACACCTTC; CDR3aa: CASSLGPEVGYTF
abundance: few; v_gene: TRBV9; d_gene: -; j_gene: TRBJ1-3; CDR3nt: TGTGCCAGCAGCGTAGGGTCAGGTACTATGGGAAACACCATATATTTT; CDR3aa: CASSVGSGTMGNTIYF
abundance: -; v_gene: TRBV13; d_gene: -; j_gene: TRBJ2-7; CDR3nt: TGTGCCAGCAGCCAGAGGGGTGGGTACGAGCAGTACTTC; CDR3aa: CASSQRGGYEQYF
abundance: -; v_gene: TRBV14; d_gene: -; j_gene: TRBJ1-4; CDR3nt: TGTGCCAGCAGCCAAGCCAGCGGAAATGAAAAACTGTTTTTT; CDR3aa: CASSQASGNEKLFF
abundance: -; v_gene: TRBV9; d_gene: -; j_gene: TRBJ2-7; CDR3nt: TGTGCCAGCAGCGTAGCTGCTGGGGCCTCCTACGAGCAGTACTTC; CDR3aa: CASSVAAGASYEQYF
abundance: -; v_gene: TRBV6-1; d_gene: -; j_gene: TRBJ1-1; CDR3nt: TGTGCCAGCAGTGCCCAAAGGGTAGGGCCTATGAACACTGAAGCTTTCTTT; CDR3aa: CASSAQRVGPMNTEAFF
abundance: -; v_gene: TRBV6-6; d_gene: TRBD1; j_gene: TRBJ2-7; CDR3nt: TGTGCCAGCAGTTACTCCAGGACAGGGATCTACGAGCAGTACTTC; CDR3aa: CASSYSRTGIYEQYF
abundance: -; v_gene: TRBV9; d_gene: -; j_gene: TRBJ2-2; CDR3nt: TGTGCCAGCAGCCTCCGAGGGGGGCGGGGGACCGGGGAGCTGTTTTTT; CDR3aa: CASSLRGGRGTGELFF
abundance: -; v_gene: TRBV15; d_gene: -; j_gene: TRBJ1-6; CDR3nt: TGTGCCACCAGCAGAGATACACCATATAATTCACCCCTCCACTTT; CDR3aa: CATSRDTPYNSPLHF
abundance: -; v_gene: TRBV30; d_gene: -; j_gene: TRBJ1-6; CDR3nt: TGTGCCTGGAGTGCAGGGGATTCACCCCTCCACTTT; CDR3aa: CAWSAGDSPLHF
abundance: -; v_gene: TRBV19; d_gene: -; j_gene: TRBJ2-2; CDR3nt: TGTGCCAGTAGTACAGGAGGGGGCTCCGGGGAGCTGTTTTTT; CDR3aa: CASSTGGGSGELFF
abundance: few; v_gene: TRBV2; d_gene: -; j_gene: TRBJ1-5; CDR3nt: TGTGCCAGCAGTGAAGCGCTTCTTACAGCTAATCAGCCCCAGCATTTT; CDR3aa: CASSEALLTANQPQHF
abundance: -; v_gene: TRBV18; d_gene: TRBD1; j_gene: TRBJ1-6; CDR3nt: TGTGCCAGCTCTCGAACAGGGGGCAATTCACCCCTCCACTTT; CDR3aa: CASSRTGGNSPLHF
abundance: -; v_gene: TRBV4-3; d_gene: -; j_gene: TRBJ1-4; CDR3nt: TGCGCCAGCAGCCAAGATCCCGGGGTAAGGGAAAAACTGTTTTTT; CDR3aa: CASSQDPGVREKLFF
abundance: -; v_gene: TRBV30; d_gene: TRBD1; j_gene: TRBJ2-5; CDR3nt: TGTGCCTGGAGTAGGACAGGGGTAGAGACCCAGTACTTC; CDR3aa: CAWSRTGVETQYF
abundance: -; v_gene: TRBV2; d_gene: -; j_gene: TRBJ2-3; CDR3nt: TGTGCCAGCAGCCTTTTGCCTCCCACAGATACGCAGTATTTT; CDR3aa: CASSLLPPTDTQYF
abundance: -; v_gene: TRBV18; d_gene: -; j_gene: TRBJ1-1; CDR3nt: TGTGCCAGCTCACCATTCCCAATTGGAGGGACGCAGAACACTGAAGCTTTCTTT; CDR3aa: CASSPFPIGGTQNTEAFF
abundance: -; v_gene: TRBV9; d_gene: TRBD1; j_gene: TRBJ2-1; CDR3nt: TGTGCCAGCAGCGTAGCGGGACAGGCCCTCTACAATGAGCAGTTCTTC; CDR3aa: CASSVAGQALYNEQFF
abundance: -; v_gene: TRBV19; d_gene: -; j_gene: TRBJ2-3; CDR3nt: TGTGCCAGTCAACCCGACACAGATACGCAGTATTTT; CDR3aa: CASQPDTDTQYF
abundance: -; v_gene: TRBV5-6; d_gene: -; j_gene: TRBJ2-5; CDR3nt: TGTGCCAGCAGCTTGGCCTGGGGAGAGACCCAGTACTTC; CDR3aa: CASSLAWGETQYF
abundance: once; v_gene: TRBV19; d_gene: -; j_gene: TRBJ1-1; CDR3nt: TGTGCCAGTAGTAATTCAGAGATGAACACTGAAGCTTTCTTT; CDR3aa: CASSNSEMNTEAFF
abundance: -; v_gene: TRBV5-6; d_gene: TRBD1; j_gene: TRBJ1-2; CDR3nt: TGTGCCAGCAGCCCATTAGGACAGGGAGACTATGGCTACACCTTC; CDR3aa: CASSPLGQGDYGYTF
abundance: -; v_gene: TRBV4-2; d_gene: -; j_gene: TRBJ1-1; CDR3nt: TGTGCCAGCAGCCAACTTACAGTAGAGTTGGGCACTGAAGCTTTCTTT; CDR3aa: CASSQLTVELGTEAFF
abundance: -; v_gene: TRBV6-5; d_gene: -; j_gene: TRBJ2-7; CDR3nt: TGTGCCAGTAGTACCGGACGTAGTTCCTACGAGCAGTACTTC; CDR3aa: CASSTGRSSYEQYF
abundance: few; v_gene: TRBV19; d_gene: -; j_gene: TRBJ2-2; CDR3nt: TGTGCCAGTATTTCCCCCCAGGGGAACACCGGGGAGCTGTTTTTT; CDR3aa: CASISPQGNTGELFF
abundance: -; v_gene: TRBV4-3; d_gene: -; j_gene: TRBJ1-2; CDR3nt: TGCGCCAGCAGCCAAGATCAGACCTCGGGCTACACCTTC; CDR3aa: CASSQDQTSGYTF
abundance: -; v_gene: TRBV29-1; d_gene: TRBD1; j_gene: TRBJ1-5; CDR3nt: TGCAGCGTCGCGACAGGGGACTATCAGCCCCAGCATTTT; CDR3aa: CSVATGDYQPQHF
abundance: -; v_gene: TRBV2; d_gene: -; j_gene: TRBJ1-4; CDR3nt: TGTGCCAGCAGTGAATTAGGATCGACAGTGGCTAATGAAAAACTGTTTTTT; CDR3aa: CASSELGSTVANEKLFF
abundance: few; v_gene: TRBV6-5; d_gene: -; j_gene: TRBJ1-3; CDR3nt: TGTGCCAGCAGTTACGGCGTGGAAAACACCATATATTTT; CDR3aa: CASSYGVENTIYF
abundance: -; v_gene: TRBV27; d_gene: -; j_gene: TRBJ1-3; CDR3nt: TGTGCCAGCAGACTCACAGGGTTCTCCTCTGGAAACACCATATATTTT; CDR3aa: CASRLTGFSSGNTIYF
abundance: -; v_gene: TRBV7-8; d_gene: TRBD1; j_gene: TRBJ2-7; CDR3nt: TGTGCCAGCAGCTTAGGGACAGGCCCCTACGAGCAGTACTTC; CDR3aa: CASSLGTGPYEQYF
abundance: -; v_gene: TRBV19; d_gene: -; j_gene: TRBJ1-5; CDR3nt: TGTGCCAGTAGTCCTGTCTCCAATCAGCCCCAGCATTTT; CDR3aa: CASSPVSNQPQHF
abundance: -; v_gene: TRBV19; d_gene: TRBD1; j_gene: TRBJ1-5; CDR3nt: TGTGCCAGTAGGGACAGGGGGCAACAGCCCCAGCATTTT; CDR3aa: CASRDRGQQPQHF
abundance: -; v_gene: TRBV6-5; d_gene: TRBD2; j_gene: TRBJ2-7; CDR3nt: TGTGCCAGCAGTTATTCCCAGCCGGGACTAGCAAACGAGCAGTACTTC; CDR3aa: CASSYSQPGLANEQYF
abundance: once; v_gene: TRBV6-6; d_gene: TRBD1; j_gene: TRBJ1-5; CDR3nt: TGTGCCAGCCAGCGCTGGGGGACAGGGAGCAATCAGCCCCAGCATTTT; CDR3aa: CASQRWGTGSNQPQHF
abundance: -; v_gene: TRBV5-1; d_gene: -; j_gene: TRBJ1-1; CDR3nt: TGCGCCAGCAGCTCTGCAGGGACCCCTGAAGCTTTCTTT; CDR3aa: CASSSAGTPEAFF
abundance: -; v_gene: TRBV2; d_gene: -; j_gene: TRBJ1-3; CDR3nt: TGTGCCAGCATGGCGGATCGCTCTGGAAACACCATATATTTT; CDR3aa: CASMADRSGNTIYF
abundance: -; v_gene: TRBV19; d_gene: -; j_gene: TRBJ1-1; CDR3nt: TGTGCCAGTGGCCTCGGGGATGACACTGAAGCTTTCTTT; CDR3aa: CASGLGDDTEAFF
abundance: -; v_gene: TRBV27; d_gene: TRBD2; j_gene: TRBJ2-3; CDR3nt: TGTGCCAGCAGTCCCCCACGGAGCGGGGGGGCCGGGGATACGCAGTATTTT; CDR3aa: CASSPPRSGGAGDTQYF
abundance: -; v_gene: TRBV7-8; d_gene: -; j_gene: TRBJ1-3; CDR3nt: TGTGCCAGCAGCTTACGCGGATCTGGAAACACCATATATTTT; CDR3aa: CASSLRGSGNTIYF